This is a list of T cell receptor beta chains from one sample in a study of radiotherapy plus CTLA-4 blockade in lung cancer. Sequenced by immunoSEQ multiplex PCR; TCRdb stores in-frame clones only, minus some. The data hold tens of thousands of clones, with about 78% observed a single time. The sequenced sample was peripheral blood, obtained from a patient treated with radiotherapy plus ipilimumab. The receptor set was obtained from a human donor with non-small cell lung cancer who had a partial response to radiotherapy plus ipilimumab. Some clones in this sample may be carry-over from other donors' samples. The CDR3 runs from the conserved cysteine through the conserved F or W. A D gene is named only where the DNA matches it firmly. A row's size may be missing; if present it is once, few, many or a size class.

D gene: NA
clone size: NA
V gene: TRBV28
J gene: TRBJ2-7
CDR3 length: 14
CDR3 protein: CASSFSYLIYEQYF
CDR3 DNA: TGTGCCAGCAGTTTTTCCTATCTCATCTACGAGCAGTACTTC

D gene: TRBD1
clone size: NA
V gene: TRBV15
J gene: TRBJ1-3
CDR3 length: 17
CDR3 protein: CATSPYVGQGAGNTIYF
CDR3 DNA: TGTGCCACCAGCCCATATGTGGGACAGGGGGCTGGAAACACCATATATTTT

D gene: NA
clone size: few
V gene: TRBV10-2
J gene: TRBJ2-2
CDR3 length: 12
CDR3 protein: CASRQGNGELFF
CDR3 DNA: TGCGCCAGCAGGCAGGGTAACGGGGAGCTGTTTTTT

D gene: NA
clone size: NA
V gene: TRBV6-5
J gene: TRBJ1-6
CDR3 length: 14
CDR3 protein: CASMSQGRANTLHF
CDR3 DNA: TGTGCCAGCATGTCACAGGGTAGGGCTAATACCCTCCACTTT

D gene: NA
clone size: NA
V gene: TRBV7-2
J gene: TRBJ2-3
CDR3 length: 15
CDR3 protein: CASSRGVGWTDTQYF
CDR3 DNA: TGTGCCAGCAGCCGCGGAGTAGGCTGGACAGATACGCAGTATTTT

D gene: TRBD2
clone size: NA
V gene: TRBV30
J gene: TRBJ2-7
CDR3 length: 13
CDR3 protein: CAWRVAGTYEQYF
CDR3 DNA: TGTGCCTGGAGGGTAGCGGGAACATACGAGCAGTACTTC

D gene: TRBD1
clone size: NA
V gene: TRBV4-2
J gene: TRBJ1-6
CDR3 length: 15
CDR3 protein: CASSPETGRNSPLHF
CDR3 DNA: TGTGCCAGCAGCCCGGAGACAGGGAGGAATTCACCCCTCCACTTT

D gene: TRBD1
clone size: few
V gene: TRBV7-2
J gene: TRBJ1-4
CDR3 length: 15
CDR3 protein: CASSSHTGESEKLFF
CDR3 DNA: TGTGCCAGCAGCTCACACACAGGGGAGAGTGAAAAACTGTTTTTT

D gene: NA
clone size: once
V gene: TRBV6-5
J gene: TRBJ2-7
CDR3 length: 15
CDR3 protein: CASAFGPESSYEQYF
CDR3 DNA: TGTGCCAGCGCCTTTGGGCCTGAGAGCTCCTACGAGCAGTACTTC

D gene: NA
clone size: NA
V gene: TRBV6-1
J gene: TRBJ1-5
CDR3 length: 13
CDR3 protein: CASSELRQQPQHF
CDR3 DNA: TGTGCCAGCAGTGAACTCCGACAGCAGCCCCAGCATTTT